The entry below describes one T cell receptor (beta chain). Which antigen it targets is not known. Nothing much larger sits one base from this clone, and base qualities are not available. This sample stems from a study of regulatory and conventional T cells in RAG deficiency (dated by TCRdb to 2017 to 2019). Background on the whole study: High-throughput TCR beta sequencing was used to compare the diversity and composition of the Treg, conventional CD4+ and CD8+ T cell repertoires of RAG-deficient patients with those of healthy controls. Summary of the overall study and its limitations: Shorter CDR3 lengths were found in all patient T-cell subsets, and >85% Treg-Tconv repertoire overlap at nucleotide and amino acid level was observed in Omenn syndrome patients. Rather than being bona fide Treg cells, the sorted CD25-high CD127-low cells in Omenn syndrome patients may represent peripherally activated cells. RAG-deficient patients showed markedly lower Shannon entropy and higher Simpson indices than control T-cell subpopulations. In Omenn syndrome and CID/AS patients compared with controls, around 90-fold fewer unique TCR beta sequences were detected from Treg cells, versus 8.5 to 10-fold fewer for other subsets. For some subjects, some analyses of T-cell subsets were not performed.

Spanning cysteine to phenylalanine, the CDR3 consists of 15 amino acids. CDR3 DNA only is kept here, 45 bases in frame from base 1. Trimming at the junction amounts to 2 bases on V and 0 bases on J, and the germline ends lie 5 bases apart. CDR1 MNHEY and CDR2 SMNVEV were looked up in the germline V gene (reference sequence). Several healthy control donors served as the comparison group for repertoire analyses. CD8+ T cells lacking CD4 were purified from blood before genomic DNA extraction. Libraries came from the immunoSEQ multiplex PCR assay. Genomic DNA from the sorted T-cell subsets was used to amplify rearranged TCR beta chain products, which were then sequenced. Under the source paper's analysis protocol: Shannon entropy and Simpson indices were used to measure the diversity of productive TCR beta rearrangements in each repertoire. Clonal expansion was assessed using the summed frequency of the 100 most abundant productive TCR beta clonotypes among total reads. The TRB repertoires were scored with a self-reactivity index that is based on amino acid usage at CDR3beta positions 6 and 7. Repertoire analyses used two-way ANOVA; flow cytometric analyses used Student t or Mann-Whitney tests. The table was pulled from immuneACCESS by TCRdb, which kept in-frame rearrangements only. Such tables lose some clones; where checked, under half of the loss comes from unresolved V genes, and the rest has no known cause. D and trimming were read from the DNA, whereas the V and J calls and clone size are those reported in that table. This sample has about 8,500 clones in its table, and around 80% of those were observed once. The ten most abundant clones make up around a third of the sample.

These records were also assigned to another study, of regulatory T cells. From the second report: The multiplex PCR relied on 52 forward TRBV primers and 13 reverse TRBJ primers, and amplification bias was corrected through assay-based and computational methods. In patients, repertoires had restricted unique TRB V-J pairs and skewed V and J gene usage, with regulatory T cells showing the most marked changes. The study compared T-cell receptor beta repertoires of sorted regulatory, conventional CD4+ and CD8+ T cells in CD3G-deficient patients with those in healthy controls. Ficoll density separation was used to isolate peripheral blood mononuclear cells. CD3+ CD8+ CD4- T cells were isolated on a FACSAria cell sorter. Within the immunoSEQ assay, multiplex PCR amplified rearranged TRB loci from genomic DNA. TRB amplicons were sequenced using an Illumina HiSeq platform. Custom algorithms error-filtered the raw sequences and aligned the raw sequences to reference gene sequences, after which the immunoSEQ online tools were used for analysis. Frequencies of productive and nonproductive TRB rearrangements were assessed among unique sequences as well as among total sequences. Prism software was used to run t tests, Mann-Whitney tests or two-way ANOVA for comparisons between groups.

The V gene is TRBV27 and the J gene is TRBJ2-6; confidence is insufficient to name the D gene. This TCR came from a human donor in good health. Sequences were obtained from CD8+ T cells sorted from blood. The CDR3: CASSLGVSGANVLTF. The nucleotides read TGTGCCAGCAGTTTAGGCGTCTCTGGGGCCAACGTCCTGACTTTC.